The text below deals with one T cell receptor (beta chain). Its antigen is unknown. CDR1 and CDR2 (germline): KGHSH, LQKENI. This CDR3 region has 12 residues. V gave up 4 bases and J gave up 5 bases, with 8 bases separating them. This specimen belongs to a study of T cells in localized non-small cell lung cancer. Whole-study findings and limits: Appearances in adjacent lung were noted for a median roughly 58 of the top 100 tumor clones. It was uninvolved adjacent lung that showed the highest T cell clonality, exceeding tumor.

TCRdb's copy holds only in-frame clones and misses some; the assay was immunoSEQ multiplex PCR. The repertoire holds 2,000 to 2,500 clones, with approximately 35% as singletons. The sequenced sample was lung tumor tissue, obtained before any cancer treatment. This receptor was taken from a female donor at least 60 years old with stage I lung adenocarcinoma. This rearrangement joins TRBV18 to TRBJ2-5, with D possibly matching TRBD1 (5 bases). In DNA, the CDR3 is TGTGCCAGCTCACAGTACAGGGAGACCCAGTACTTC. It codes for CASSQYRETQYF.